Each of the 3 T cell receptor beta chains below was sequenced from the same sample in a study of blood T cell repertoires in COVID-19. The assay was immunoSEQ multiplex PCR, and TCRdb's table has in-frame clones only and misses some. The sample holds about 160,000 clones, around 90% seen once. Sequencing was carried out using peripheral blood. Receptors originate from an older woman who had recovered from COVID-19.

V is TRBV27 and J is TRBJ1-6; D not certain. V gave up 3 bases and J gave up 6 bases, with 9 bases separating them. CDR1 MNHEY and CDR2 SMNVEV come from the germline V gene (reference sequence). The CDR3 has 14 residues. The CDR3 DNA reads TGTGCCAGCAGTTTTATAGCGGTTAATTCACCCCTCCACTTT. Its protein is CASSFIAVNSPLHF.

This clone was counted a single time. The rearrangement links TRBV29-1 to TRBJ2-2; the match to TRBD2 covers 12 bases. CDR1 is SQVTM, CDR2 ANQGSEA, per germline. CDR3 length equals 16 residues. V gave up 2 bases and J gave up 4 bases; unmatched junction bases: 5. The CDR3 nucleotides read TGCAGCGTTGAACTAGCGGGGGGGCCCAGCACCGGGGAGCTGTTTTTT. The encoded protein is CSVELAGGPSTGELFF.

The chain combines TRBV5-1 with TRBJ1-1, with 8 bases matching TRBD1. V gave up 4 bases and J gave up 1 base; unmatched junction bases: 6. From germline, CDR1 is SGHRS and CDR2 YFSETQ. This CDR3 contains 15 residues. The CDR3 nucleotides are TGCGCCAGCAGCGCGATAGGACAGGGGAACACTGAAGCTTTCTTT. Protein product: CASSAIGQGNTEAFF.